The T cell receptor beta chain under discussion was sequenced for a study of T cells expressing NK-cell markers. Germline lookup yields CDR1 SGHVS and CDR2 FQNEAQ. CDR3 length: 18 residues. TCRdb re-called the 5' RACE reads and gives one entry per CDR3 protein, without DNA. This repertoire comprises 90,000 to 130,000 distinct CDR3 sequences; its ten largest clones make up less than 20%. The sample was blood T cells: a sorted CD56 or NKG2C T cell subset, CD4+ or CD8+ T cells, or bulk PBMC T cells (not recorded which). The rearrangement joins TRBV7-8 to TRBJ1-1; no DNA is available, so the TRBD1 call from TCRdb remains unchecked. The TCR originated in a woman aged 18 to 75 in good health. CDR3 in amino acids: CASSLGVPRAVLNTEAFF. Combining the CDR3 with reference TRBV7-8 and TRBJ1-1 gives the whole variable domain GAGVSQSPRYKVAKRGQDVALRCDPISGHVSLFWYQQALGQGPEFLTYFQNEAQLDKSGLPSDRFFAERPEGSVSTLKIQRTQQEDSAVYLCASSLGVPRAVLNTEAFFGQGTRLTVV.